The sequence of this T cell receptor (beta chain) was determined in a study of Ad26.COV2.S vaccination and SARS-CoV-2 variants. Study details: Donor had been placed in the Ad26.COV2.S arm of the COV1001 trial.

Specified treatment: some 20 received Ad26.COV2.S at low or high dose, single or two shots; several received placebo; per-sample allocation not given. Sampling took place 63 days after the first vaccine or placebo injection. This adult donor, from Boston, was 18-55 years old. Findings of the study overall: Placebo recipients had lower spike-specific TCR breadth than vaccine recipients.

In the case of this clone: The antigen is undetermined.

There are 15 residues in the CDR3. V was cut by 7 bases and J by 3 bases, with 16 bases left in between. Germline V gene lookup returns CDR1 MNHNS and CDR2 SASEGT. Here immunoSEQ multiplex PCR was the method, and the copy in TCRdb shows in-frame clones only, minus some. The table shows around 450,000 clones, with about 92% occurring only once. The input for sequencing was peripheral blood, taken in a trial of Ad26.COV2.S vaccine versus placebo. J is TRBJ1-5 and V is TRBV6-1, with a tentative D call TRBD1 (5 bases). The sequence derives from a person aged 18-65 years who received the Ad26.COV2.S COVID-19 vaccine or a placebo. For the CDR3, the DNA is TGTGCCAGCATCTACCGGGAGGGGTACAATCAGCCCCAGCATTTT. It yields the protein CASIYREGYNQPQHF.